This TCR beta chain appears in the sequencing data of a study of blood T cell repertoires in COVID-19. The overall study: Some COVID-19 samples were acute and others convalescent; all came from the United States, Italy and Spain. T cells, B-cell-depleted T cells, or PBMCs provided the cDNA or gDNA that served as material.

The V and J ends lost 1 base and 0 bases respectively, with 13 bases between them. Looked up from germline, CDR1 is SGHNT and CDR2 is YYREEE (reference sequence). CDR3 length: 16 amino acids. Original processing notes: Amplification with reference gene primers provided the estimates of nucleated cell counts. Produced via immunoSEQ multiplex PCR; TCRdb's table is partial and in-frame only. Clone size and the V and J calls come from that table; the DNA yielded D and trimming. The sample consists of 59,000 or so clones, around four fifths of them appearing once. This clone appeared a single time. J is TRBJ1-1 and V is TRBV5-4; tentative D call: TRBD1 (6 bases). The sequence was collected from a human donor in a cohort sampled during active COVID-19. The sample consisted of peripheral blood. CDR3: CASSLLGAGLNTEAFF. The CDR3 nucleotides are TGTGCCAGCAGCTTGTTGGGGGCAGGACTGAACACTGAAGCTTTCTTT.